Following are 18 T cell receptor beta chains from one sample sequenced in a study of OX40 agonist ivuxolimab in advanced cancers. Sequencing was performed with immunoSEQ multiplex PCR; in TCRdb, only in-frame clones are kept and a portion is missing. The sample records about 38,000 clones, approximately 80% being singletons. Sequenced here: CD4+ or CD8+ T cells sorted from blood, sampled in a trial of the OX40 agonist ivuxolimab. The source is an adult with an advanced solid tumor such as melanoma, head and neck, liver or kidney cancer.

The V call is TRBV2, the J call TRBJ2-7; 11 bases map to TRBD2. The CDR3 length is 13 residues. The ends lost 8 bases at V and 2 bases at J; junction bases unmatched: 2. Germline V gives CDR1 SNHLY, CDR2 FYNNEI. As DNA, the CDR3 is TGTGCCAGCTTAGCGGGGGGGACCTACGAGCAGTACTTC. Amino acids: CASLAGGTYEQYF.

The rearrangement joins TRBV6-6 to TRBJ2-7; D is perhaps TRBD1 or TRBD2 (5 bases each). Deletions cut 7 bases from V and 0 bases from J, with 10 bases between. In germline, CDR1 is MNHNY, CDR2 SVGAGI (reference sequence). The CDR3 sequence is 13 residues long. The CDR3 region has the DNA TGTGCCAGCATGGGGGAAGTCTCCTACGAGCAGTACTTC. This sequence encodes CASMGEVSYEQYF.

V and J are TRBV5-4 and TRBJ2-7; D may be TRBD1 (6 bases). The germline V gene has CDR1 SGHNT and CDR2 YYREEE (reference sequence). V was trimmed by 4 bases and J by 2 bases, leaving 19 bases between them. The CDR3 totals 16 residues. CDR3 DNA sequence: TGTGCCAGCAGCCAAGATCGAATGGACAGTCCCTACGAGCAGTACTTC. This sequence encodes CASSQDRMDSPYEQYF.

The V and J genes are TRBV19 and TRBJ2-3; D might be TRBD1 (6 bases). Per the germline V gene, CDR1 is LNHDA and CDR2 is SQIVND (reference sequence). Trimming removed 7 bases at V and 0 bases at J, with 14 bases between. The CDR3 loop spans 15 amino acids. CDR3 amino acids: CASINRERSTDTQYF. CDR3 DNA sequence: TGTGCCAGTATCAACAGGGAAAGGAGCACAGATACGCAGTATTTT. The entire variable domain, with the rest obtained from reference TRBV19 and TRBJ2-3, is as follows: DGGITQSPKYLFRKEGQNVTLSCEQNLNHDAMYWYRQDPGQGLRLIYYSQIVNDFQKGDIAEGYSVSREKKESFPLTVTSAQKNPTAFYLCASINRERSTDTQYFGPGTRLTVL.

This clone was recorded only once. The chain is built from TRBV12-5 and TRBJ2-4, with D possibly TRBD1 on 5 matching bases. The ends were cut back, 1 base at V and 6 bases at J, with 7 bases in the middle. The CDR3 spans 13 residues. CDR1 is LGHNT, CDR2 FRNRAP, per germline. This chain's CDR3 is CASGLAQGNIQYF. The CDR3 DNA follows: TGTGCTAGTGGTTTGGCCCAGGGAAACATTCAGTACTTC.

This clone was recorded only once. The CDR3 DNA reads TGTGCCAGCAGCTTCACCGAGCAGTACTTC. This translates into CASSFTEQYF. V is TRBV7-9 and J is TRBJ2-7; the D is unclear. CDR1 and CDR2 (germline): SEHNR, FQNEAQ (reference sequence). Trimming removed 3 bases at V and 6 bases at J, with 3 bases between. This CDR3 is built from 10 residues.

The genes are TRBV28 and TRBJ2-7; D gene unclear. Trimming shortened V by 6 bases and J by 7 bases, and 19 bases separated the two germline ends. CDR3 size: 14 residues. Per the germline V gene, CDR1 is MDHEN and CDR2 is SYDVKM. The CDR3 spells CASSSNRVPWEQYF. The CDR3 DNA sequence: TGTGCCAGCAGCTCAAATAGGGTACCTTGGGAGCAGTACTTC.

This chain joins TRBV6-6 and TRBJ2-7, with a possible D match to TRBD1 (6 bases). The CDR3 extends over 14 amino acids. Looked up from germline, CDR1 is MNHNY and CDR2 is SVGAGI (reference sequence). Trimming removed 0 bases from V and 6 bases from J, with 12 bases in between. CDR3 region: CASSYSTRGAEQYF. CDR3 DNA: TGTGCCAGCAGTTACTCGACCAGGGGAGCCGAGCAGTACTTC.

J is TRBJ2-3 and V is TRBV5-1; a possible D gene is TRBD1 (6 bases). The V end was cut by 0 bases, the J end by 1 base, with 15 bases between. This CDR3 spans 17 amino acids. The V gene's germline CDR1 is SGHRS and CDR2 YFSETQ. Written as DNA, the CDR3 is TGCGCCAGCAGCTTGGATCCGACAGGACTTGGCACAGATACGCAGTATTTT. It yields the protein CASSLDPTGLGTDTQYF.

The chain carries TRBV6-5 and TRBJ2-1, with a weak D call TRBD2 (5 bases). Germline CDR1 and CDR2: MNHEY and SVGAGI. This CDR3 is built from 12 residues. Deletions cut 2 bases from V and 6 bases from J, with 5 bases between. CDR3 DNA sequence: TGTGCCAGCAGTTACGAGGGCAATGAGCAGTTCTTC. Protein product: CASSYEGNEQFF.

The V gene is TRBV4-3, the J gene TRBJ1-1, with D unclear. Looked up from germline, CDR1 is LGHNA and CDR2 is YSLEER. Trimming shortened V by 2 bases and J by 5 bases, and 12 bases separated the two germline ends. The CDR3 runs 14 residues. The CDR3 loop is CASSQQYEATEAFF. The DNA of the CDR3 is TGCGCCAGCAGCCAACAGTATGAAGCAACTGAAGCTTTCTTT.

The chain carries TRBV19 and TRBJ2-1; D is ambiguous. CDR3 size: 13 residues. Germline-derived CDR1 and CDR2 are LNHDA and SQIVND (reference sequence). V gave up 5 bases and J gave up 5 bases, with 10 bases separating them. CDR3 loop: CASSLAGHNEQFF. CDR3 bases: TGTGCCAGTAGTTTAGCTGGCCACAATGAGCAGTTCTTC.

The chain is built from TRBV7-8 and TRBJ2-7; D ambiguous. Germline V gives CDR1 SGHVS, CDR2 FQNEAQ. V shed 3 bases and J shed 2 bases, with 11 bases lying between them. The CDR3 has 14 amino acids. CDR3 sequence: CASSFKDGPYEQYF. CDR3 DNA: TGTGCCAGCAGCTTCAAGGACGGCCCCTACGAGCAGTACTTC.

This chain connects TRBV15 to TRBJ1-1; 10 bases map to TRBD1. From germline, CDR1 is LNHNV and CDR2 YYDKDF (reference sequence). Trimming took 1 base from V and 4 from J; bases not matched to a gene: 15. The CDR3 has 19 residues. This CDR3 reads CATSRGDRGRGKLGTEAFF. The CDR3 DNA sequence: TGTGCCACCAGCAGAGGGGACAGGGGAAGAGGAAAATTGGGCACTGAAGCTTTCTTT.

The chain links TRBV10-2 to TRBJ2-3; TRBD2 aligns across 8 bases. The CDR3 length is 13 residues. Trimming at V came to 9 bases and at J to 2 bases, leaving 4 bases not matched to a gene. Per the germline V gene, CDR1 is WSHSY and CDR2 is SAAADI. This CDR3 is CASSSGSTDTQYF. The CDR3, as DNA: TGCGCCAGTTCTAGCGGGTCCACAGATACGCAGTATTTT.

The V call is TRBV27, the J call TRBJ1-2, with D uncertain. Trimming left V 3 bases short and J 7 bases short, with 15 bases between. Germline V CDR1 and CDR2: MNHEY, SMNVEV (reference sequence). This CDR3 has 14 amino acids. The CDR3: CASSFRMGGFGYTF. As DNA, the CDR3 is TGTGCCAGCAGTTTTAGGATGGGAGGGTTTGGCTACACCTTC.

V usage is TRBV18 and J usage is TRBJ2-5, with 9 bases identical to TRBD2. Trimming took 5 bases from V and 4 from J; bases not matched to a gene: 5. Germline CDR1 is KGHSH and CDR2 is LQKENI. This CDR3 spans 14 amino acids. CDR3 nucleotide sequence: TGTGCCAGCTCAGAGGGACTAGCTCCAGAGACCCAGTACTTC. It yields the protein CASSEGLAPETQYF.

The J gene is TRBJ1-2, the V gene TRBV6-1, with D possibly TRBD1 on 5 matching bases. The germline CDR1 and CDR2 sequences are MNHNS and SASEGT. This CDR3 is built from 15 residues. Trimming removed 6 bases from V and 0 bases from J, with 14 bases in between. Here the CDR3 reads CASRPGTATNYGYTF. As DNA, the CDR3 is TGTGCCAGCAGGCCCGGGACCGCAACTAACTATGGCTACACCTTC.